Listed here are 20 T cell receptor beta chains from one sample, sequenced in a study of T cell responses to AZD1222 COVID-19 vaccine. Method: immunoSEQ multiplex PCR; TCRdb's copy keeps in-frame clones and lacks some. This sample has 170,000 or so clones, with around nine tenths found just once. Sample: peripheral blood, taken 28 days after the second AZD1222 dose. Receptors originate from an adult who received the AZD1222 COVID-19 vaccine.

This clone was recorded only once. The V call is TRBV29-1, the J call TRBJ1-1; D possibly corresponds to TRBD1 (5 bases). This CDR3 region has 15 residues. Germline CDR1 SQVTM, CDR2 ANQGSEA. V was trimmed by 5 bases and J by 10 bases, leaving 26 bases between them. The CDR3 DNA sequence: TGCAGCGTTTCCGGGACCTTAGGTGCAGGGTGGGTAGCTTTCTTT. Translation: CSVSGTLGAGWVAFF.

The chain couples TRBV5-4 to TRBJ1-1; 10 bases are shared with TRBD1. The CDR3 sequence is 14 residues long. Germline-derived CDR1 and CDR2 are SGHNT and YYREEE (reference sequence). V lost 4 bases, J lost 5 bases, and 5 bases stayed unmatched. The CDR3 region has the DNA TGTGCCAGCAGCCGGGGACAGGGGAGGACTGAAGCTTTCTTT. Translated: CASSRGQGRTEAFF.

The rearrangement links TRBV19 to TRBJ1-2; weak D call: TRBD1 (5 bases). CDR1 LNHDA and CDR2 SQIVND come from the germline V gene (reference sequence). The CDR3 runs to 14 residues. V was clipped by 5 bases and J by 5 bases, with 15 bases between them. CDR3 sequence (DNA): TGTGCCAGTAGTGCTAAGTCGACAGCATATGGCTACACCTTC. This translates into CASSAKSTAYGYTF.

The genes are TRBV27 and TRBJ1-4, with 8 bases fitting TRBD1. V shed 3 bases and J 5 bases; nucleotides not matched to a gene: 5. CDR3 length: 15 residues. CDR1 is MNHEY and CDR2 is SMNVEV in the germline V gene (reference sequence). The CDR3 coding sequence is TGTGCCAGCAGTTTGGGGACAGGTACAAATGAAAAACTGTTTTTT. It is translated as CASSLGTGTNEKLFF.

V and J are TRBV19 and TRBJ2-3; tentatively, D is TRBD2 (5 bases). The ends were cut back, 8 bases at V and 6 bases at J, with 9 bases in the middle. CDR1 is LNHDA, CDR2 SQIVND, per germline (reference sequence). The CDR3 sequence is 11 residues long. CDR3 sequence: CASGWRDTQYF. DNA of the CDR3: TGTGCCAGTGGGTGGAGGGATACGCAGTATTTT.

V usage is TRBV2 and J usage is TRBJ1-2; 7 bases are shared with TRBD1. V lost 4 bases, J lost 7 bases, and 6 bases stayed unmatched. Germline V gene data show CDR1 as SNHLY and CDR2 as FYNNEI. This CDR3 contains 13 residues. In DNA, the CDR3 is TGTGCCAGCAGTGTAGAGGGGGCGGTTGGCTACACCTTC. It codes for CASSVEGAVGYTF.

The chain uses TRBV5-5 and TRBJ1-5, with a tentative D call TRBD1 (5 bases). Trimming pared 5 bases from V and 0 bases from J, leaving 6 bases between. Germline V CDR1 and CDR2: SGHKS, YYEKEE (reference sequence). The CDR3 has 13 residues. Here the CDR3 DNA reads TGTGCCAGCAGAGGACATAGCAATCAGCCCCAGCATTTT. It yields the protein CASRGHSNQPQHF. Full variable domain (outside the CDR3, taken from reference TRBV5-5 and TRBJ1-5): DAGVTQSPTHLIKTRGQQVTLRCSPISGHKSVSWYQQVLGQGPQFIFQYYEKEERGRGNFPDRFSARQFPNYSSELNVNALLLGDSALYLCASRGHSNQPQHFGDGTRLSIL.

This clone was found once. The chain links TRBV13 to TRBJ2-1; 9 positions match TRBD1. Trimming at V came to 4 bases and at J to 9 bases, leaving 13 bases not matched to a gene. Germline V gene lookup returns CDR1 PRHDT and CDR2 FYEKMQ (reference sequence). The CDR3 contains 16 residues. CDR3 sequence (DNA): TGTGCCAGCAGCTCGTTGAGAGACACAGGGGGCTTTGAGCAGTTCTTC. This codes for CASSSLRDTGGFEQFF.

The chain has TRBV28 and TRBJ2-7; D is possibly TRBD2 (6 bases). Germline-derived CDR1 and CDR2 are MDHEN and SYDVKM. V dropped 7 bases and J dropped 7 bases, with 20 bases sitting between them. The CDR3 spans 14 residues. CDR3 bases: TGTGCCAGCACCCTAGGAGGGGCCCTCCTGGAGCAGTACTTC. It encodes CASTLGGALLEQYF.

The genes are TRBV5-5 and TRBJ1-3, with a possible D match to TRBD1 (5 bases). The CDR3 covers 15 residues. Between the trimmed V and J ends, which lost 3 bases and 0 bases, there was a span of 10 bases. Germline CDR1 SGHKS, CDR2 YYEKEE (reference sequence). CDR3 sequence reads: CASSSDTYSGNTIYF. The CDR3 nucleotides are TGTGCCAGCAGCTCGGACACGTACTCTGGAAACACCATATATTTT.

The rearrangement uses TRBV15 and TRBJ2-7; 12 bases match TRBD1. The CDR3 is 14 amino acids. Germline V gene lookup returns CDR1 LNHNV and CDR2 YYDKDF (reference sequence). V dropped 5 bases and J dropped 6; count of bases not matched to a gene: 5. For the CDR3, the DNA is TGTGCCACCAGCGCCGGGACAGGGGGCCGCGAGCAGTACTTC. Its translation is CATSAGTGGREQYF.

The rearrangement links TRBV6-5 to TRBJ2-3; 9 nucleotides align to TRBD2. This CDR3 is built from 16 residues. Germline loops: CDR1 MNHEY, CDR2 SVGAGI. The J segment lost 1 base and the V segment lost 3 bases, leaving 5 bases of the junction unmatched. In DNA, the CDR3 is TGTGCCAGCAGTTATGGTAGCGGGGGAGGCACAGATACGCAGTATTTT. Its protein product is CASSYGSGGGTDTQYF.

V gene TRBV28 combines with J gene TRBJ2-5; 12 bases agree with TRBD1. The CDR3 is 15 amino acids. Germline trimming cut 6 bases from V and 5 bases from J; bases unmatched to any gene: 7. Germline V gives CDR1 MDHEN, CDR2 SYDVKM. As DNA, the CDR3 is TGTGCCAGCAGCCGAGGGACAGGGGGCTCCGAGACCCAGTACTTC. The encoded protein is CASSRGTGGSETQYF.

As for this clone: Different DNA sequences within this sample yield the same CDR3. The gene calls are TRBV7-3 and TRBJ1-5; no clear D gene. Looked up from germline, CDR1 is SGHTA and CDR2 is FQGTGA. Trimming pared 1 base from V and 5 bases from J, leaving 6 bases between. This CDR3 contains 13 residues. The CDR3 spells CASSLSGDQPQHF. CDR3 bases: TGTGCCAGCAGCTTAAGCGGGGATCAGCCCCAGCATTTT.

This clone showed up just once. V gene TRBV28 combines with J gene TRBJ2-7; 8 bases fit TRBD1. V lost 11 bases, J lost 4 bases, and 10 bases stayed unmatched. Germline CDR1 reads MDHEN; CDR2 reads SYDVKM. This CDR3 is 13 amino acids long. In DNA form, the CDR3 reads TGTGCCCTCCGGGACAGGTCTACGTACGAGCAGTACTTC. It is translated as CALRDRSTYEQYF.

The rearrangement uses TRBV19 and TRBJ1-2, with D maybe TRBD1 (5 bases). Between the trimmed V and J ends, which lost 1 base and 6 bases, there was a span of 15 bases. Germline CDR1 reads LNHDA; CDR2 reads SQIVND (reference sequence). The CDR3 has 15 amino acids. For the CDR3, the DNA is TGTGCCAGTAGTATAGGAGGGACTGCCGGGGATGGCTACACCTTC. Amino acid sequence: CASSIGGTAGDGYTF.

This rearrangement joins TRBV7-2 to TRBJ1-3; D is unresolved. Germline V lookup: CDR1 SGHTA, CDR2 FQGNSA. V gave up 2 bases and J gave up 1 base, with 18 bases separating them. The CDR3 has 18 residues. For the CDR3, the DNA is TGTGCCAGCAGCTTATCCCCTCCGGGGATAGGTTCTGGAAACACCATATATTTT. It encodes CASSLSPPGIGSGNTIYF.

The V gene is TRBV7-2, the J gene TRBJ1-5; TRBD1 aligns across 10 bases. This CDR3 is built from 18 residues. Germline loops: CDR1 SGHTA, CDR2 FQGNSA. With V trimmed by 2 bases and J by 0 bases, 7 bases remained unmatched. DNA for the CDR3: TGTGCCAGCAGCTTACGGACAGGGGGGGGAATTAGCAATCAGCCCCAGCATTTT. Encoded protein: CASSLRTGGGISNQPQHF.

The chain employs TRBV28 and TRBJ1-5; 9 bases align to TRBD1. Germline-derived CDR1 and CDR2 are MDHEN and SYDVKM. J lost 7 bases, V lost 3 bases, and 4 bases had no gene match. The CDR3 totals 14 residues. Here the CDR3 reads CASSFRQGDQPQHF. The DNA of the CDR3 is TGTGCCAGCAGTTTTCGACAGGGGGACCAGCCCCAGCATTTT.

The chain couples TRBV27 to TRBJ2-7; D gene uncertain. V was clipped by 3 bases and J by 6 bases, with 12 bases between them. The germline CDR1 and CDR2 sequences are MNHEY and SMNVEV (reference sequence). The CDR3 is made up of 13 amino acids. CDR3 coding DNA: TGTGCCAGCAGTTTGTGGTCTACGGGCGAGCAGTACTTC. Protein sequence: CASSLWSTGEQYF.